The TCR beta chain described here comes from a study of blood T cell repertoires in COVID-19. On the study more broadly: Spain, Italy and the United States supplied samples that represented acute and convalescent COVID-19. Nucleic acid was either cDNA or gDNA, and it came from T cells, B-cell-depleted T cells, or PBMCs.

Per germline, CDR1 MGHRA and CDR2 YSYEKL. Trimming removed 1 base from V and 14 bases from J; junction bases left unmatched: 8. This CDR3 is built from 13 residues. In the original processing: Reference gene primer amplification gave estimated nucleated cell counts. The assay was immunoSEQ multiplex PCR, and TCRdb's table has in-frame clones only and misses some. V and J calls and clone size follow that table, whereas D and trimming were derived from the DNA. This sample has 10,000 to 15,000 clones; 65% to 90% occur once, and the top ten carry less than 4.5%. This sequence originates from a woman aged 55-69 years with acute or convalescent COVID-19. The sequenced sample consisted of peripheral blood. V is TRBV4-1 and J is TRBJ2-1, with 7 bases fitting TRBD1. CDR3 DNA sequence: TGCGCCAGCAGCCAAGGGGTACAGGGGTGGAAGTTCTTC. Its translation is CASSQGVQGWKFF.